The clone carrying this T cell receptor beta chain was seen a handful of times. These data are taken from a study of T cells in Graves' hyperthyroidism and ophthalmopathy. TCR beta CDR3 sequences were amplified from RNA transcripts. The HTBI primer set was used in a first-round RT-PCR of the TCR CDR3. TCRdb reanalysed the multiplex PCR reads using MiXCR and keeps one entry per CDR3 protein. The sample records about 600,000 distinct CDR3 sequences, 15% to 20% being singletons. From germline, CDR1 is SGHRS and CDR2 YFSETQ. Trimming left V 4 bases short and J 1 base short, with 14 bases between. The CDR3 totals 15 residues.

Sample: blood. The clonotype was recovered from a woman aged 40 to 49 with Graves' ophthalmopathy. This chain connects TRBV5-1 to TRBJ1-1; maybe TRBD1 (5 bases). CDR3 amino acids: CASSVGRSRNTEAFF. CDR3 bases: TGCGCCAGCAGCGTGGGACGGAGTAGGAACACTGAAGCTTTCTTT.